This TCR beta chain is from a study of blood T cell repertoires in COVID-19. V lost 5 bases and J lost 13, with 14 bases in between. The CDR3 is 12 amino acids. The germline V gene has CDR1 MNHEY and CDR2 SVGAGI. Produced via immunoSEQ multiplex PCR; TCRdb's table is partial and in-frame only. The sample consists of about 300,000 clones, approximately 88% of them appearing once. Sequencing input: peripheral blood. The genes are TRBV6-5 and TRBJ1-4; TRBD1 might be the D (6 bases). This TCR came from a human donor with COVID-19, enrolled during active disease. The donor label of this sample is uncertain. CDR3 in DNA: TGTGCCAGCAGTATTCGGGGGGGCACACTGTTTTTT. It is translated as CASSIRGGTLFF.